Below, 4 T cell receptor beta chains from the same sample are listed, as sequenced in a study of blood T cell repertoires in COVID-19. Clones were sequenced by immunoSEQ multiplex PCR, and TCRdb holds only the in-frame ones, with some missing. The sample lists approximately 350,000 clones, roughly 90% seen once, with more than 1% in the top ten. Sequenced material: peripheral blood. The receptors shown here come from a man aged 35 to 55 with acute or convalescent COVID-19.

The chain carries TRBV12-3 or TRBV12-4 and TRBJ2-7, with a tentative D call TRBD2 (6 bases). Trimming removed 8 bases at V and 13 bases at J, with 21 bases between. The CDR3 length is 12 residues. CDR3 region: CASRIYGGPYYF. CDR3 nucleotide sequence: TGTGCCAGCCGCATCTACGGGGGTCCCTACTACTTC.

J is TRBJ1-1 and V is TRBV19; weak D call: TRBD1 (6 bases). CDR1 and CDR2 (germline): LNHDA, SQIVND (reference sequence). The CDR3 runs 12 residues. Trimming cost V 10 bases and J 3 bases, with 12 bases left between them. CDR3 DNA sequence: TGTGCCACCAGGGGATCGGACACTGAAGCTTTCTTT. Its translation is CATRGSDTEAFF.

This chain connects TRBV4-1 to TRBJ1-6; tentatively, D is TRBD1 (6 bases). The CDR3 has 19 residues. Trimming took 0 bases from V and 1 from J, leaving 16 bases between them. Germline V gene lookup returns CDR1 MGHRA and CDR2 YSYEKL. The CDR3 region is CASSQDWGRGESYNSPLHF. For the CDR3, the DNA is TGCGCCAGCAGCCAAGATTGGGGCAGGGGAGAGTCCTATAATTCACCCCTCCACTTT.

The CDR3 here is CASSYRGQMGYEQYF. CDR3 in DNA: TGTGCCAGCAGCTATAGGGGCCAGATGGGCTACGAGCAGTACTTC. V usage is TRBV6-2 or TRBV6-3 and J usage is TRBJ2-7; tentatively, D is TRBD1 (5 bases). Trimming removed 6 bases at V and 3 bases at J, with 18 bases between. CDR1 is MNHEY, CDR2 SVGEGT, per germline. The CDR3 contains 15 residues.